This T cell receptor (beta chain) stems from a study of blood T cell repertoires in COVID-19. This clone was counted only a few times. The CDR3 length is 13 residues. Deletions cut 4 bases from V and 1 base from J, with 7 bases between. In germline, CDR1 is SGHDN, CDR2 FVKESK. Profiled with immunoSEQ multiplex PCR; TCRdb holds only in-frame clones, not every one. The table shows around 150,000 clones, with 82% occurring only once. The clonotype was recovered from a woman between 35 and 50 years old with COVID-19, enrolled during active disease. Sequenced material: peripheral blood. The chain links TRBV14 to TRBJ1-1, with TRBD1 as a possible D gene (6 bases). The CDR3 DNA is TGTGCCAGCAGCCTACAGGGGAACACTGAAGCTTTCTTT. This codes for CASSLQGNTEAFF.